Each of the 3 T cell receptor beta chains below was sequenced from the same sample in a study of shared clonotypes between healthy human individuals. Positively selected for CCR7, the CD45RO-negative cells used as naive CD8 cells excluded terminally differentiated effector memory CD45RA+ cells. Using immunoSEQ multiplex PCR, the repertoire was profiled, and TCRdb retains in-frame clones only, with some absent. The data contain about 2.1 million clones, approximately 92% of them singletons. The sequenced sample consisted of naive CD8+ T cells from PBMCs. Source of these receptors: a man aged 18 to 35 in good health. Some clones in this sample may be carry-over from other donors' samples.

This clone was recorded only once. This CDR3 is also generated by other DNA sequences in the sample. This chain connects TRBV29-1 to TRBJ2-1; tentatively, D is TRBD1 or TRBD2 (5 bases each). This CDR3 spans 11 amino acids. V gave up 7 bases and J gave up 4 bases, with 8 bases separating them. In germline, CDR1 is SQVTM, CDR2 ANQGSEA. The CDR3 loop reads CSAEGYNEQFF. CDR3 in DNA: TGCAGCGCCGAGGGGTACAATGAGCAGTTCTTC.

The CDR3 here is CASSLVGGLAAYNEQFF. The CDR3 DNA sequence: TGTGCCAGCAGCTTAGTTGGGGGACTAGCGGCCTACAATGAGCAGTTCTTC. J is TRBJ2-1 and V is TRBV7-8, with 11 bases aligning to TRBD2. The CDR3 is 17 amino acids. V lost 1 base and J lost 2; bases outside the gene matches: 4. Germline-derived CDR1 and CDR2 are SGHVS and FQNEAQ.

The chain combines TRBV9 with TRBJ2-2; 8 bases fit TRBD2. Trimming removed 3 bases from V and 1 base from J; junction bases left unmatched: 2. Germline lookup yields CDR1 SGDLS and CDR2 YYNGEE. This CDR3 comprises 15 residues. CDR3 residues: CASSAGGENTGELFF. The CDR3 DNA is TGTGCCAGCAGCGCCGGGGGGGAGAACACCGGGGAGCTGTTTTTT.